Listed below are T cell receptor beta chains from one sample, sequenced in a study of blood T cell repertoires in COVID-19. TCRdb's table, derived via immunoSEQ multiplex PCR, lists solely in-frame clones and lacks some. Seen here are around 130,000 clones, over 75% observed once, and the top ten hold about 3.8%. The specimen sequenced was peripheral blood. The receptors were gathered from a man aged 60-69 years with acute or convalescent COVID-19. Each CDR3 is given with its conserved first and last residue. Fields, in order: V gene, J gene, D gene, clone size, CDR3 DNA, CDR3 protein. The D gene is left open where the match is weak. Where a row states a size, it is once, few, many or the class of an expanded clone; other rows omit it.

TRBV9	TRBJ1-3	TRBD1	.	TGTGCCAGCAGCTTCCGGACAGGCTCTGGAAACACCATATATTTT	CASSFRTGSGNTIYF
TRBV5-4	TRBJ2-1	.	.	TGTGCCAGCAGCTCCGGATATTCTCAGTTGTCTAGCTCCTACAATGAGCAGTTCTTC	CASSSGYSQLSSSYNEQFF
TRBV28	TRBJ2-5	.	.	TGTGCCAGTAGTTCGCAGGGGCTTTCTGAGACCCAGTACTTC	CASSSQGLSETQYF
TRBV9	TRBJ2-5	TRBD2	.	TGTGCCAGCAGCCCGGGACTAGCGGGAGGTTCGTACCAAGAGACCCAGTACTTC	CASSPGLAGGSYQETQYF
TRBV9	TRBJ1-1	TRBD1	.	TGTGCCAGCAGCCGGGTGGGACAGGGCGGCACTGAAGCTTTCTTT	CASSRVGQGGTEAFF
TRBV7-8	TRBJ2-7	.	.	TGTGCCAGCAGTCTCCTCCCCCAGGTCCTCTACGAGCAGTACTTC	CASSLLPQVLYEQYF
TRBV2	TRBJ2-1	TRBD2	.	TGTGCCAGCAGTGAAGGGACTAGCGGAAATGAGCAGTTCTTC	CASSEGTSGNEQFF
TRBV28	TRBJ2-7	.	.	TGTGCCAGCAGTTTGATGTGGGGAGCCGAGCAGTACTTC	CASSLMWGAEQYF
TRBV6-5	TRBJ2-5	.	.	TGTGCCAGCAGGGCTAAGCGGCCGTACCAAGAGACCCAGTACTTC	CASRAKRPYQETQYF
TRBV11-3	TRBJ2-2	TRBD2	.	TGTGCCAGCAGCGCTACTGGACTAGCAGGCACCGGGGAGCTGTTTTTT	CASSATGLAGTGELFF
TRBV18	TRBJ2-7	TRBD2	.	TGTGCCAGCTCACCGGGACCCGGCGGGACGACTAGCGGATACGAGCAGTACTTC	CASSPGPGGTTSGYEQYF
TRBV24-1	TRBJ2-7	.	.	TGTGCCCGGATCGGGTGGGAGCAGTACTTC	CARIGWEQYF
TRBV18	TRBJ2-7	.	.	TGTGCCAGCTCACCATTGGGGGACAACTCGGAACAGTACTTC	CASSPLGDNSEQYF
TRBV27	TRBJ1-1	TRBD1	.	TGTGCCAGCAGACCGACAGGGGTCACTGAAGCTTTCTTT	CASRPTGVTEAFF
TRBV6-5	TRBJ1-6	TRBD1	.	TGTGCCAGCAGGCCCGGGACAGGCGCTTCACCCCTCCACTTT	CASRPGTGASPLHF
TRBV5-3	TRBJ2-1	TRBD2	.	TGTGCCAGAAGCCAGACTAGCCAGCAGTTCTTC	CARSQTSQQFF
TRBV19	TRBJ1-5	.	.	TGTGCCAGCCATTTCCTTGGACAGAAAAACAATCAGCCCCAGCATTTT	CASHFLGQKNNQPQHF
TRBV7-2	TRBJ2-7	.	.	TGTGCCAGCAGCTTAGCGTATCCGCCGGGTGCTTACGAGCAGTACTTC	CASSLAYPPGAYEQYF
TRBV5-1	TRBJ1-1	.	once	TGCGCCAGCAGCTTGACTGGTAGTTCGTACACTGAAGCTTTCTTT	CASSLTGSSYTEAFF
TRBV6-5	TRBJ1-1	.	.	TGTGCCAGCAGCCGCGAGGTGGCAGCTGAAGCTTTCTTT	CASSREVAAEAFF
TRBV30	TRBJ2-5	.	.	TGTGCCTGGACGCTCCTAGCTCGGGAGACCCAGTACTTC	CAWTLLARETQYF
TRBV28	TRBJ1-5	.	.	TGTGCCAGCAGTTTGGTCACAGCCAATCAGCCCCAGCATTTT	CASSLVTANQPQHF
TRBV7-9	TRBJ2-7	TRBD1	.	TGTGCCAGCAGCCTGGACAGGAACTACGAGCAGTACTTC	CASSLDRNYEQYF
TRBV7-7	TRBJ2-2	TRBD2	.	TGTGCCAGCAGCGTAGCGGGGCGAAACACCGGGGAGCTGTTTTTT	CASSVAGRNTGELFF
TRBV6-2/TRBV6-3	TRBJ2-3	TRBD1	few	TGTGCCAGCAGCGGACAGGGGAAAAGGAGAACAGATACGCAGTATTTT	CASSGQGKRRTDTQYF
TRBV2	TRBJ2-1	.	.	TGTGCCAGCAACCGACAGGAGGAGCAGTTCTTC	CASNRQEEQFF
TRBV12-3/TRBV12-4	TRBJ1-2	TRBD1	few	TGTGCCAGCAGTTCAGGGGGAGGTAGCTACACCTTC	CASSSGGGSYTF
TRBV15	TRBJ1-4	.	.	TGTGCCACCAGCCGGTCGGGGAAAGGTGAAAAACTGTTTTTT	CATSRSGKGEKLFF
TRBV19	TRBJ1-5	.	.	TGTGCCAGTAGCCTCCGGGGTAGCAATCAGCCCCAGCATTTT	CASSLRGSNQPQHF
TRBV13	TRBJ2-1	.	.	TGTGCCAGCAGCTTAGTATCGAGCGGTGAGCAGTTCTTC	CASSLVSSGEQFF
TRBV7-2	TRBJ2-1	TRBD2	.	TGTGCCAGCAGCCCGGGACTAGCGGGAACAAACAATGAGCAGTTCTTC	CASSPGLAGTNNEQFF
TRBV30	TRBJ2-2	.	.	TGTGCCTATAGGGGCCCGAACACCGGGGAGCTGTTTTTT	CAYRGPNTGELFF
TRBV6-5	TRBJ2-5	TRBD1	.	TGTGCCAGCAGTTACAACAGGGGAGAGACCCAGTACTTC	CASSYNRGETQYF
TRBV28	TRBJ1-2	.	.	TGTGCCAGCAGCCCCGGAGGGGCGGGCTCGGTCTATGGCTACACCTTC	CASSPGGAGSVYGYTF
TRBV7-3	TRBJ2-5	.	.	TGTGCCAGCAGCTTGGGCTCGGAGACCCAGTACTTC	CASSLGSETQYF
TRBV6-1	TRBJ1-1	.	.	TGTGCCAGCAGTGATCAAAAGAACACTGAAGCTTTCTTT	CASSDQKNTEAFF
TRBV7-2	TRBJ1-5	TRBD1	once	TGTGCCAGCAGCTTACAGGGGGCTGGGAACAATCAGCCCCAGCATTTT	CASSLQGAGNNQPQHF
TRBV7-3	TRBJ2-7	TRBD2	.	TGTGCCAGCAGCCGGCTAGCGGGAGGGCCGGGCGAGCAGTACTTC	CASSRLAGGPGEQYF
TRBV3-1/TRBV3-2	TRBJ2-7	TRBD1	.	TGTGCCAGCAGCCATGCGGGACAGGGAGGATACTACGAGCAGTACTTC	CASSHAGQGGYYEQYF
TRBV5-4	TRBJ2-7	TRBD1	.	TGTGCCAGCAGCCCGACAGGGAACATGGCTGAAGAGCAGTACTTC	CASSPTGNMAEEQYF
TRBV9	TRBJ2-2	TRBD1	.	TGTGCCAGCAGCGTAGCCCTGACAGGGGCCGGGGAGCTGTTTTTT	CASSVALTGAGELFF
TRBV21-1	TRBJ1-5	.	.	TGTGCCAGCAGCTCTACGGACAGGGATGGCAATCAGCCCCAGCATTTT	CASSSTDRDGNQPQHF
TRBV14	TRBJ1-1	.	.	TGTGCCAGCAGCCAAGACGGCAGGGGCACTGAAGCTTTCTTT	CASSQDGRGTEAFF
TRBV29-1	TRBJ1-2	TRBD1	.	TGCAGCGTTGATGGCAGGGGGGAGGGCTACACCTTC	CSVDGRGEGYTF
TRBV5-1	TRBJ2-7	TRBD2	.	TGCGCCAGCAGCCCGGGGGGGACCGGTTCCGAGCAGTACTTC	CASSPGGTGSEQYF
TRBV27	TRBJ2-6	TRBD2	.	TGTGCCAGCAGTCCCCGGACTAGCGGGATCCCCTTCTCTGGGGCCAACGTCCTGACTTTC	CASSPRTSGIPFSGANVLTF
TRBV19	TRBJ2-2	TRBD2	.	TGTGCCAGTCGACCACTAGCGGGGGAGCTGTTTTTT	CASRPLAGELFF
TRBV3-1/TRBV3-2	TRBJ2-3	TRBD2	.	TGTGCCAGCAGCCCCTTCTTTAGCGGGAGCACAGATACGCAGTATTTT	CASSPFFSGSTDTQYF
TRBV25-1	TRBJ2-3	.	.	TGTGCCAGCGGAAAAACGGGGGGCTACACAGATACGCAGTATTTT	CASGKTGGYTDTQYF